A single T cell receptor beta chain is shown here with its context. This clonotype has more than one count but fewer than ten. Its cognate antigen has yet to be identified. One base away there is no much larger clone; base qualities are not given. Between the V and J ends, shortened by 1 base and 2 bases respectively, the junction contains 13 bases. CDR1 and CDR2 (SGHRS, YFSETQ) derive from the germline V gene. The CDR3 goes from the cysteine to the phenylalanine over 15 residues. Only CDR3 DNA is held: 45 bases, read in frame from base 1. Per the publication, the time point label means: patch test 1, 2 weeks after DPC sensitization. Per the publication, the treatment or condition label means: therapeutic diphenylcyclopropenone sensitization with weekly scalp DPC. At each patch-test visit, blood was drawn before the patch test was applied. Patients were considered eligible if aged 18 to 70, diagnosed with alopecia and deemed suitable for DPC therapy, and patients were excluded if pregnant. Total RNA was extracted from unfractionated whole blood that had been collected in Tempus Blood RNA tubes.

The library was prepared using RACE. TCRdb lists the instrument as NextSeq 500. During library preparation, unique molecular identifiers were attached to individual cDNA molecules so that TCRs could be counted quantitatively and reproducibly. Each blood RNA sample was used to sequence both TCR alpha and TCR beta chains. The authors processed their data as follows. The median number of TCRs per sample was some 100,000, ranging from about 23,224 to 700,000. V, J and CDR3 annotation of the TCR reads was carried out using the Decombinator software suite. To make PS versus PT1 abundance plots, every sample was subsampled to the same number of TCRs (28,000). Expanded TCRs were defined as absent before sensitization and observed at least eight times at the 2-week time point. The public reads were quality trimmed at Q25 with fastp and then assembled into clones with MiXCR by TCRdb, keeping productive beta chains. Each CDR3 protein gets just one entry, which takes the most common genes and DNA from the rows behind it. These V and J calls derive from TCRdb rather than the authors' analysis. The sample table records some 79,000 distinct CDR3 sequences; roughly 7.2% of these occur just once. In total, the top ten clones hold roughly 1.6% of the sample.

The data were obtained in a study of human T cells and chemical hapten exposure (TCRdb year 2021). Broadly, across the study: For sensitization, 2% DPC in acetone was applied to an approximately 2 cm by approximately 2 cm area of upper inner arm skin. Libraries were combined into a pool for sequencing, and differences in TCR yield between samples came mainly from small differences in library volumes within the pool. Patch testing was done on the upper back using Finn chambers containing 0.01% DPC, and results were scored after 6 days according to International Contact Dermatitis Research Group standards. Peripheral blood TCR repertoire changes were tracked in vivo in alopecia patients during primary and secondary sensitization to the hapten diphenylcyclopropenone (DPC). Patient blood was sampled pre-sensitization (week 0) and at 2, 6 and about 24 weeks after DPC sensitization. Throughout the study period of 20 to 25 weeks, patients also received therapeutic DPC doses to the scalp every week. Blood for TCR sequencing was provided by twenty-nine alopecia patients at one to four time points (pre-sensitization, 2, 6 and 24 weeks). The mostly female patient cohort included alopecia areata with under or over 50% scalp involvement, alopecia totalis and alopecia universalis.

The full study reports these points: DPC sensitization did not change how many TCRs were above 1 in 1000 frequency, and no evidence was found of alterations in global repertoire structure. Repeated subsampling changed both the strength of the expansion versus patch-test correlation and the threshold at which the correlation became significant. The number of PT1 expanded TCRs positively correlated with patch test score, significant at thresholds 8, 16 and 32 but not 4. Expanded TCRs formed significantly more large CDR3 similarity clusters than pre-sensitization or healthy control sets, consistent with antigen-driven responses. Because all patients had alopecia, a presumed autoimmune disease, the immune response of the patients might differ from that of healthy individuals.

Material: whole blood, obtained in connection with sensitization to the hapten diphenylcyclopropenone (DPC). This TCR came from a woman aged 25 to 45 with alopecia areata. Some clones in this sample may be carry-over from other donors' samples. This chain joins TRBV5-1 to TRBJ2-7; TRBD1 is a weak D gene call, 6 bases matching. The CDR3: CASSLLSQGTYEQYF. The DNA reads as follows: TGCGCCAGCAGCTTGTTATCACAGGGAACCTACGAGCAGTACTTC.